This passage covers 5 T cell receptor beta chains from one sample sequenced in a study of tumor-infiltrating lymphocytes in primary liver carcinoma (dated by TCRdb to 2016 to 2017). The data were produced on an Illumina HiSeq 2500. TCRbeta-specific cDNA was reverse-transcribed from roughly 500 ng total RNA using a constant-region primer and ProtoScript II reverse transcriptase. TCRbeta libraries were built with three nested multiplex PCR rounds, a slightly modified ARM-PCR procedure. Each of the first two PCR rounds ran for 10 cycles and used multiplex TRBV1-TRBV30 forward primers together with a Cbeta reverse primer. TCRdb reprocessing: public reads trimmed at Q25 with fastp, clones called with MiXCR, in-frame beta chains kept. Duplicate CDR3 protein sequences are folded into a single record with the most common DNA and genes. The table for this sample lists roughly 80,000 distinct CDR3 sequences; around 70% of them were counted only once. The top ten clonotypes cover just under 20% of the sample.

Total RNA and DNA were co-extracted from 20-30 mg of bulk tissue with the AllPrep DNA/RNA mini kit, without cell sorting. The sequenced sample consisted of liver tumor tissue from sampling region 1. Explained via the paper, the cell subset or site label denotes: tumor region T1, superior pole. Receptor source: a man aged 35-49 years with primary liver carcinoma and hepatitis B virus infection.

Comments on this clonotype: The CDR3 does not close with the conserved phenylalanine or tryptophan, likely indicating a read error. DNA for the CDR3: TGTGCCAGCAGGTCCAGGCAGGGGGCCCTACAACTAAATGAGCAGTTCTTA. Amino acid sequence: CASRSRQGALQLNEQFL. This chain joins TRBV6-5 and TRBJ2-1, with 8 bases matching TRBD1. Losses at the gene ends were 6 bases for V and 7 bases for J; bases not matched to a gene: 17. This CDR3 comprises 17 residues. Germline assignment: CDR1 MNHEY and CDR2 SVGAGI.

Concerning this clonotype itself: A read error may produce the germline difference seen at one junction end. The rearrangement joins TRBV6-2 or TRBV6-3 to TRBJ2-6; 9 nucleotides align to TRBD2. Germline values: CDR1 MNHEY, CDR2 SVGEGT. This CDR3 region has 18 residues. CDR3 nucleotide sequence: TGTGCCAGCCAAGGTCCTAGCGGGATCATATTTGGGGACAACGTCCTGACTTTC. This codes for CASQGPSGIIFGDNVLTF.

This clonotype came up once. V and J are TRBV11-2 and TRBJ2-1, with 14 bases lining up with TRBD2. CDR3 length: 18 residues. Per the germline V gene, CDR1 is SGHAT and CDR2 is FQNNGV. Trimming at V came to 0 bases and at J to 5 bases, leaving 6 bases not matched to a gene. The CDR3, as DNA: TGTGCCAGCAGCTTAGAGGGACTAGCGGGAGAAGTTGACAATGAGCAGTTCTTC. Its translation is CASSLEGLAGEVDNEQFF.

This clonotype occurred a few times. This may come from a read error, since a much larger clone is one base off. The chain joins TRBV28 to TRBJ1-6; D ambiguous. Germline CDR1 and CDR2: MDHEN and SYDVKM. The length of the CDR3 is 12 residues. CDR3 region: CANSPAGGGGYF. CDR3 DNA sequence: TGTGCCAACAGTCCTGCTGGCGGCGGAGGGTACTTT.

Concerning this clonotype: The junction shows a germline mismatch at one end, possibly a read error. The DNA of the CDR3 is TGTGCCAGCGGCTTACCTCTAGCCTACAACGAGCAATTCTTC. Protein: CASGLPLAYNEQFF. The chain has TRBV11-2 and TRBJ2-1; weak D call: TRBD2 (5 bases). This CDR3 contains 14 residues. CDR1 is SGHAT, CDR2 FQNNGV, per germline.